These T cell receptor beta chains were read from a single sample in a study of shared clonotypes between healthy human individuals. TCRdb's table, derived via immunoSEQ multiplex PCR, lists solely in-frame clones and lacks some. The table includes about 2.4 million clones, approximately 93% detected once. Sequencing was performed on naive CD4+ T cells from PBMCs. The receptor source for this set is a man aged 18 to 29 in good health. Some clones in this sample may be carry-over from other donors' samples. Each CDR3 is given with its conserved first and last residue. The D gene is left open where the match is weak. Not all rows give a size; the values are once, few, many and, for expanded clones, a class.

abundance: .
v_gene: TRBV7-2
j_gene: TRBJ2-3
d_gene: .
CDR3nt: TGTGCCAGCTCACTCCGGGCGGGCCGGGCGGTAGGTGAGCAGTATTTT
CDR3aa: CASSLRAGRAVGEQYF

abundance: once
v_gene: TRBV10-3
j_gene: TRBJ2-7
d_gene: TRBD1
CDR3nt: TGTGCCATCCTTCAGACAGGGGGCCGGGAGCAGTACTTC
CDR3aa: CAILQTGGREQYF

abundance: .
v_gene: TRBV13
j_gene: TRBJ1-3
d_gene: .
CDR3nt: TGTGCCAGCAGTTACTCCCAAGAAGATTGGGGGGGGCCTGGAAACACCATATATTTT
CDR3aa: CASSYSQEDWGGPGNTIYF

abundance: .
v_gene: TRBV28
j_gene: TRBJ2-6
d_gene: .
CDR3nt: TGTGCCAGCAGCCGCCATGGGGCCAACGTCCTGACTTTC
CDR3aa: CASSRHGANVLTF

abundance: .
v_gene: TRBV5-1
j_gene: TRBJ2-7
d_gene: TRBD1
CDR3nt: TGCGCCAGCAGCATGACGGGACAGGGTAGTGGGGCGAGCTCCTACGAGCAGTACTTC
CDR3aa: CASSMTGQGSGASSYEQYF

abundance: once
v_gene: TRBV2
j_gene: TRBJ2-5
d_gene: TRBD1
CDR3nt: TGTGCCAGCAGTGAACAGGGGGCGGGAGAGACCCAGTACTTC
CDR3aa: CASSEQGAGETQYF

abundance: .
v_gene: TRBV18
j_gene: TRBJ2-3
d_gene: .
CDR3nt: TGTGCCAGCTCACCCTGGGGGCGCACAGATACGCAGTATTTT
CDR3aa: CASSPWGRTDTQYF

abundance: .
v_gene: TRBV5-1
j_gene: TRBJ2-5
d_gene: .
CDR3nt: TGCGCCAGCCCCCCAGGGGAGACCCAGTACTTC
CDR3aa: CASPPGETQYF

abundance: .
v_gene: TRBV5-1
j_gene: TRBJ1-4
d_gene: TRBD1
CDR3nt: TGCGCCAGCAGCCTGGGACAGTCAAATGAAAAACTGTTTTTT
CDR3aa: CASSLGQSNEKLFF

abundance: once
v_gene: TRBV5-4
j_gene: TRBJ2-7
d_gene: TRBD2
CDR3nt: TGTGCCAGCAGCCCGGGACTAGCGGGAGCAGTGTCCTACGAGCAGTACTTC
CDR3aa: CASSPGLAGAVSYEQYF

abundance: .
v_gene: TRBV13
j_gene: TRBJ2-7
d_gene: .
CDR3nt: TGTGCCAGCAGCTTAGGCCTAGGCAGGGGTCCCTACGAGCAGTACTTC
CDR3aa: CASSLGLGRGPYEQYF

abundance: .
v_gene: TRBV11-2
j_gene: TRBJ1-3
d_gene: TRBD1
CDR3nt: TGTGCCAGCAGCCCACCGGGACAGGGAAGTTTGGCTGGAAACACCATATATTTT
CDR3aa: CASSPPGQGSLAGNTIYF

abundance: .
v_gene: TRBV10-3
j_gene: TRBJ1-2
d_gene: .
CDR3nt: TGTGCCATCAGTGAGTCAAAACAGGGATACATGATGGCTAACTATGGCTACACCTTC
CDR3aa: CAISESKQGYMMANYGYTF

abundance: .
v_gene: TRBV10-3
j_gene: TRBJ2-5
d_gene: TRBD2
CDR3nt: TGTGCCATCAGGTGGGAGGGGCGAGAGACCCAGTACTTC
CDR3aa: CAIRWEGRETQYF

abundance: .
v_gene: TRBV5-6
j_gene: TRBJ2-5
d_gene: TRBD2
CDR3nt: TGTGCCAGCAGCTCTACCTTAGCGGGAGGTTTCCAAGAGACCCAGTACTTC
CDR3aa: CASSSTLAGGFQETQYF

abundance: .
v_gene: TRBV30
j_gene: TRBJ1-5
d_gene: .
CDR3nt: TGTGCCTGGGGGGACACCAATCAGCCCCAGCATTTT
CDR3aa: CAWGDTNQPQHF

abundance: once
v_gene: TRBV6-5
j_gene: TRBJ1-1
d_gene: .
CDR3nt: TGTGCCAGCAGGCTGGGACGGTTTAACACTGAAGCTTTCTTT
CDR3aa: CASRLGRFNTEAFF

abundance: .
v_gene: TRBV19
j_gene: TRBJ1-5
d_gene: .
CDR3nt: TGTGCCAGTAGTATATGGCCCCAGGGAGCGGGCAATCAGCCCCAGCATTTT
CDR3aa: CASSIWPQGAGNQPQHF

abundance: .
v_gene: TRBV5-1
j_gene: TRBJ2-2
d_gene: .
CDR3nt: TGCGCCAGCAGCTTGACAAAAGGGGTAATCACCGGGGAGCTGTTTTTT
CDR3aa: CASSLTKGVITGELFF

abundance: once
v_gene: TRBV7-2
j_gene: TRBJ2-1
d_gene: .
CDR3nt: TGTGCCAGCAGCTTAGCTAGCGGCCCCTACAATGAGCAGTTCTTC
CDR3aa: CASSLASGPYNEQFF

abundance: .
v_gene: TRBV11-2
j_gene: TRBJ2-2
d_gene: TRBD1
CDR3nt: TGTGCCAGCAGCTCGACAGGGAATCGTGGCACCGGGGAGCTGTTTTTT
CDR3aa: CASSSTGNRGTGELFF

abundance: .
v_gene: TRBV12-5
j_gene: TRBJ1-1
d_gene: .
CDR3nt: TGTGCTAGTGGCCCCCGGGGGGGGATGAACACTGAAGCTTTCTTT
CDR3aa: CASGPRGGMNTEAFF

abundance: .
v_gene: TRBV5-1
j_gene: TRBJ1-4
d_gene: .
CDR3nt: TGCGCCAGCAGCCCGGACGGTTTTAATGAAAAACTGTTTTTT
CDR3aa: CASSPDGFNEKLFF

abundance: .
v_gene: TRBV6-5
j_gene: TRBJ1-5
d_gene: .
CDR3nt: TGTGCCAGCACGGGGGGTGGGAATCAGCCCCAGCATTTT
CDR3aa: CASTGGGNQPQHF

abundance: once
v_gene: TRBV27
j_gene: TRBJ1-5
d_gene: .
CDR3nt: TGTGCCAGCAGTCCGGCACGGACGGGGAGGGAACAGCCCCAGCATTTT
CDR3aa: CASSPARTGREQPQHF

abundance: .
v_gene: TRBV7-8
j_gene: TRBJ2-3
d_gene: TRBD2
CDR3nt: TGTGCCAGCAGGTCGACTAGCGGGAGTGGGGATACGCAGTATTTT
CDR3aa: CASRSTSGSGDTQYF

abundance: .
v_gene: TRBV28
j_gene: TRBJ2-1
d_gene: TRBD2
CDR3nt: TGTGCCAGCAGTGGGGAGGGACCCTACAATGAGCAGTTCTTC
CDR3aa: CASSGEGPYNEQFF

abundance: .
v_gene: TRBV4-1
j_gene: TRBJ2-1
d_gene: .
CDR3nt: TGCGCCAGCAGCCAAGAGCCAGCGGCCTCCTACAATGAGCAGTTCTTC
CDR3aa: CASSQEPAASYNEQFF

abundance: .
v_gene: TRBV7-9
j_gene: TRBJ2-1
d_gene: TRBD1
CDR3nt: TGTGCCAGCAGCTTAGGACAGGGTATCGATGAGCAGTTCTTC
CDR3aa: CASSLGQGIDEQFF

abundance: .
v_gene: TRBV7-2
j_gene: TRBJ2-3
d_gene: .
CDR3nt: TGTGCCAGCAGTCCCGAACTGATCACAGATACGCAGTATTTT
CDR3aa: CASSPELITDTQYF

abundance: .
v_gene: TRBV6-6
j_gene: TRBJ1-2
d_gene: .
CDR3nt: TGTGCCAGCACCCGAACCGGGGGGAGATTGAACCCCGGCTACACCTTC
CDR3aa: CASTRTGGRLNPGYTF

abundance: .
v_gene: TRBV27
j_gene: TRBJ2-5
d_gene: .
CDR3nt: TGTGCCAGCAGCCCAAGGACGGTCCAAGAGACCCAGTACTTC
CDR3aa: CASSPRTVQETQYF

abundance: .
v_gene: TRBV6-1
j_gene: TRBJ2-3
d_gene: .
CDR3nt: TGTGCCAGCAGTGAATTAGTAGGAGAGGGTACGCAGTATTTT
CDR3aa: CASSELVGEGTQYF

abundance: .
v_gene: TRBV11-2
j_gene: TRBJ1-6
d_gene: TRBD1
CDR3nt: TGTGCCAGCAGCCCCGACAGGGGGTATTCACCCCTCCACTTT
CDR3aa: CASSPDRGYSPLHF

abundance: .
v_gene: TRBV7-8
j_gene: TRBJ2-2
d_gene: TRBD1
CDR3nt: TGTGCCAGCAGCAGAGAGGGGGCCCCGGGCACCGGGGAGCTGTTTTTT
CDR3aa: CASSREGAPGTGELFF

abundance: .
v_gene: TRBV11-2
j_gene: TRBJ2-5
d_gene: .
CDR3nt: TGTGCCAGCAGCCCCAGGGGAGGGGGCGCAACGGAGACCCAGTACTTC
CDR3aa: CASSPRGGGATETQYF